One sample yielded the 32 T cell receptor beta chains listed below, sequenced in a study of T cell responses to AZD1222 COVID-19 vaccine. Produced via immunoSEQ multiplex PCR; TCRdb's table is partial and in-frame only. In the table there are under 110,000 clones, roughly 87% of which are singletons. The sequenced sample was peripheral blood, obtained 28 days after the second AZD1222 dose. The origin of the receptors is an adult who received the AZD1222 COVID-19 vaccine.

The chain links TRBV7-3 to TRBJ1-4; the D is unclear. CDR3 length: 15 residues. Between the trimmed V and J ends, which lost 2 bases and 3 bases, there was a span of 10 bases. Germline V lookup: CDR1 SGHTA, CDR2 FQGTGA. The DNA for the CDR3 is TGTGCCAGCAGCTTATCCGGCAGTGCTAATGAAAAACTGTTTTTT. Translation gives CASSLSGSANEKLFF. Variable domain in full (rest from reference TRBV7-3 and TRBJ1-4): GAGVSQTPSNKVTEKGKYVELRCDPISGHTALYWYRQSLGQGPEFLIYFQGTGAADDSGLPNDRFFAVRPEGSVSTLKIQRTERGDSAVYLCASSLSGSANEKLFFGSGTQLSVL.

The genes are TRBV5-4 and TRBJ2-7, with 10 bases aligning to TRBD2. The CDR3 runs 15 residues. Looked up from germline, CDR1 is SGHNT and CDR2 is YYREEE (reference sequence). V was pared by 2 bases and J by 0 bases, with 2 bases of the junction left unmatched. CDR3 DNA: TGTGCCAGCAGCTTCCTAGCGGGAGACTCCTACGAGCAGTACTTC. It specifies CASSFLAGDSYEQYF.

This clone was detected only once. The genes are TRBV4-1 and TRBJ2-7; D assignment may be TRBD1 or TRBD2 (5 bases each). This CDR3 contains 15 residues. V lost 1 base and J lost 0, with 10 bases in between. The germline CDR1 and CDR2 sequences are MGHRA and YSYEKL. CDR3 nucleotide sequence: TGCGCCAGCAGCCAAGGGGCAGGGAGCTCCTACGAGCAGTACTTC. This encodes CASSQGAGSSYEQYF.

The chain couples TRBV30 to TRBJ2-1; the D is unclear. V dropped 5 bases and J dropped 0 bases, with 5 bases sitting between them. In germline, CDR1 is GTSNPN, CDR2 SVGIG (reference sequence). The CDR3 contains 12 residues. The CDR3 protein is CAWLSSYNEQFF. The CDR3 nucleotides are TGTGCCTGGTTAAGCTCCTACAATGAGCAGTTCTTC.

The genes are TRBV19 and TRBJ1-3, with unresolved D. The length of the CDR3 is 14 residues. Germline loops: CDR1 LNHDA, CDR2 SQIVND (reference sequence). The V end was cut by 5 bases, the J end by 0 bases, with 8 bases between. CDR3 DNA: TGTGCCAGTAGTTTTGGCGACTCTGGAAACACCATATATTTT. Its protein is CASSFGDSGNTIYF.

CDR3 DNA sequence: TGCAGCGTTGTTATGAAGCAGGTGAACACTGAAGCTTTCTTT. Its protein product is CSVVMKQVNTEAFF. The chain joins TRBV29-1 to TRBJ1-1; D gene unclear. CDR1 is SQVTM and CDR2 is ANQGSEA in the germline V gene. The V and J ends lost 4 bases and 0 bases respectively, with 12 bases between them. CDR3 length: 14 residues.

This chain connects TRBV5-1 to TRBJ2-7; 7 nucleotides match TRBD1. This CDR3 has 14 amino acids. CDR1 and CDR2 from the germline V gene are SGHRS and YFSETQ. With 0 bases clipped from V and 1 base from J, the junction kept 1 base outside the gene matches. The CDR3 bases are TGCGCCAGCAGCTTGGACAGGGGATCCTACGAGCAGTACTTC. It yields the protein CASSLDRGSYEQYF.

J is TRBJ1-2 and V is TRBV7-9; 9 bases are a match to TRBD1. Looked up from germline, CDR1 is SEHNR and CDR2 is FQNEAQ (reference sequence). Losses at the gene ends were 3 bases for V and 11 bases for J; bases not matched to a gene: 10. CDR3 size: 14 residues. For the CDR3, the DNA is TGTGCCAGCAGCTTTAAGGGACAGGGTATATCTTACACCTTC. Amino acids: CASSFKGQGISYTF. The whole variable domain, filled in from reference TRBV7-9 and TRBJ1-2, reads DTGVSQNPRHKITKRGQNVTFRCDPISEHNRLYWYRQTLGQGPEFLTYFQNEAQLEKSRLLSDRFSAERPKGSFSTLEIQRTEQGDSAMYLCASSFKGQGISYTFGSGTRLTVV.

This chain links TRBV19 with TRBJ1-5, with 7 nucleotides matching TRBD1. The CDR3 spans 16 residues. CDR1 is LNHDA, CDR2 SQIVND, per germline (reference sequence). Trimming at V came to 4 bases and at J to 5 bases, leaving 11 bases not matched to a gene. As DNA, the CDR3 is TGTGCCAGTAGTAAAGGGGGCAGGGAATGGGATCAGCCCCAGCATTTT. Protein: CASSKGGREWDQPQHF.

The DNA of the CDR3 is TGTGCCAGCAGCCAAGGGGGGGGGAACCCCTACGAGCAGTACTTC. Translation gives CASSQGGGNPYEQYF. The chain employs TRBV3-1 (or the pseudogene TRBV3-2) and TRBJ2-7; 7 positions agree with TRBD2. CDR1 is LGHDT and CDR2 is YNNKEL in the germline V gene (reference sequence). The V gene end was trimmed by 1 base and the J gene end by 2 bases; junction bases not matched to a gene: 5. CDR3 size: 15 residues.

V and J are TRBV6-5 and TRBJ1-2; D may be TRBD1 (5 bases). This CDR3 spans 13 amino acids. The V and J ends lost 5 bases and 11 bases respectively, with 18 bases between them. CDR1 is MNHEY, CDR2 SVGAGI, per germline. The CDR3 sequence is CASSPQTGAGYTF. The CDR3 DNA reads as TGTGCCAGCAGTCCCCAGACCGGGGCTGGGTACACCTTC.

The rearrangement joins TRBV4-3 to TRBJ1-6; D is possibly TRBD1 (6 bases). Germline V lookup: CDR1 LGHNA, CDR2 YSLEER. The V gene lost 0 bases and the J gene lost 9 bases, with 9 bases spanning the gap. CDR3 size: 14 residues. Here the CDR3 DNA reads TGCGCCAGCAGCCAAGAGTTACAGGGTTCACCCCTCCACTTT. Its translation is CASSQELQGSPLHF.

The chain carries TRBV7-6 and TRBJ2-7, with D possibly being TRBD1 (6 bases). Per the germline V gene, CDR1 is SGHVS and CDR2 is FNYEAQ. This CDR3 spans 15 amino acids. Deletions cut 5 bases from V and 1 base from J, with 15 bases between. The CDR3 DNA reads TGTGCCAGCAGCCCTCAGGGGTTGAGGTCCTACGAGCAGTACTTC. Its translation is CASSPQGLRSYEQYF.

V gene TRBV19 combines with J gene TRBJ2-7, with 7 nucleotides matching TRBD1. J gave up 6 bases and V 6 bases, and 2 bases lay outside the gene matches. Germline CDR1 is LNHDA and CDR2 is SQIVND (reference sequence). The length of the CDR3 is 11 residues. CDR3 DNA: TGTGCCAGTAGGACAGGGAGCGAGCAGTACTTC. Its protein product is CASRTGSEQYF.

The chain combines TRBV19 with TRBJ1-5; a possible D gene is TRBD1 (6 bases). V shed 3 bases and J shed 4 bases, with 16 bases lying between them. In germline, CDR1 is LNHDA, CDR2 SQIVND (reference sequence). The CDR3 extends over 16 amino acids. The CDR3 reads CASSMAGGRANQPQHF. CDR3 nucleotide sequence: TGTGCCAGTAGTATGGCCGGGGGGCGAGCAAATCAGCCCCAGCATTTT.

Here the CDR3 DNA reads TGTGCCAGCAGTGAAGCCGGGGGCGCAGCTTTCTTT. As protein: CASSEAGGAAFF. The chain carries TRBV2 and TRBJ1-1, with D possibly TRBD1 on 6 matching bases. This CDR3 region has 12 residues. The V gene's germline CDR1 is SNHLY and CDR2 FYNNEI. Trimming pared 0 bases from V and 10 bases from J, leaving 9 bases between. The whole variable domain, remainder taken from reference TRBV2 and TRBJ1-1, is EPEVTQTPSHQVTQMGQEVILRCVPISNHLYFYWYRQILGQKVEFLVSFYNNEISEKSEIFDDQFSVERPDGSNFTLKIRSTKLEDSAMYFCASSEAGGAAFFGQGTRLTVV.

This clone has only one observation. The gene calls are TRBV19 and TRBJ2-7, with 8 bases identical to TRBD1. V trimming: 1 base; J trimming: 3 bases; junction bases outside the gene matches: 5. CDR1 is LNHDA and CDR2 is SQIVND in the germline V gene (reference sequence). The CDR3 consists of 15 residues. CDR3 amino acids: CASSIAQGEDYEQYF. The CDR3 nucleotides are TGTGCCAGTAGTATAGCACAGGGGGAGGACTACGAGCAGTACTTC.

This chain links TRBV19 with TRBJ1-2, with D tentatively TRBD1 (6 bases). This CDR3 spans 14 amino acids. V gave up 8 bases and J gave up 4 bases, with 17 bases separating them. CDR1 is LNHDA and CDR2 is SQIVND in the germline V gene (reference sequence). The CDR3 sequence is CASLDGGRIYGYTF. As DNA, the CDR3 is TGTGCCAGTCTGGACGGGGGGCGGATCTATGGCTACACCTTC. The full variable domain, with the rest looked up from reference TRBV19 and TRBJ1-2, is DGGITQSPKYLFRKEGQNVTLSCEQNLNHDAMYWYRQDPGQGLRLIYYSQIVNDFQKGDIAEGYSVSREKKESFPLTVTSAQKNPTAFYLCASLDGGRIYGYTFGSGTRLTVV.

The chain recombines TRBV5-1 with TRBJ2-1; D is perhaps TRBD2 (5 bases). The CDR3 runs 16 residues. Per germline, CDR1 SGHRS and CDR2 YFSETQ. Deletions cut 4 bases from V and 5 bases from J, with 19 bases between. In nucleotides, the CDR3 is TGCGCCAGCAGCAGCCGGGTTAGGACTGATGACAATGAGCAGTTCTTC. It translates to CASSSRVRTDDNEQFF. The whole variable domain, filled in from reference TRBV5-1 and TRBJ2-1, reads KAGVTQTPRYLIKTRGQQVTLSCSPISGHRSVSWYQQTPGQGLQFLFEYFSETQRNKGNFPGRFSGRQFSNSRSEMNVSTLELGDSALYLCASSSRVRTDDNEQFFGPGTRLTVL.

To note about this clone: In the same sample, other DNA sequences code for this CDR3. The chain employs TRBV5-1 and TRBJ2-2; the D is unclear. In germline, CDR1 is SGHRS, CDR2 YFSETQ. V gave up 0 bases and J gave up 6 bases, with 0 bases separating them. CDR3 length equals 11 residues. In DNA form, the CDR3 reads TGCGCCAGCAGCTTGGCCGGGGAGCTGTTTTTT. This codes for CASSLAGELFF.

V usage is TRBV7-2 and J usage is TRBJ2-7, with 8 bases aligning to TRBD2. V lost 5 bases and J lost 3; bases outside the gene matches: 6. The CDR3 contains 14 residues. Germline values: CDR1 SGHTA, CDR2 FQGNSA. The DNA of the CDR3 is TGTGCCAGCAGCCCTACACGGGGGGGCTACGAGCAGTACTTC. It specifies CASSPTRGGYEQYF.

The rearrangement links TRBV5-6 to TRBJ1-2, with D maybe TRBD1 (5 bases). This CDR3 is 17 amino acids long. Germline-derived CDR1 and CDR2 are SGHDT and YYEEEE. V gave up 5 bases and J gave up 8 bases, with 28 bases separating them. Here the CDR3 reads CASRYRISMVRAKGYTF. CDR3 DNA: TGTGCCAGCAGGTATAGGATTTCGATGGTCAGGGCGAAAGGCTACACCTTC.

V and J are TRBV5-4 and TRBJ2-4, with TRBD1 identical over 9 bases. The V and J ends lost 7 bases and 7 bases, in that order; junction bases with no gene match: 6. The germline V gene has CDR1 SGHNT and CDR2 YYREEE (reference sequence). The CDR3 has 13 amino acids. The CDR3 region has the DNA TGTGCCAGCTCCAACGGACAGGGGAACATTCAGTACTTC. This sequence encodes CASSNGQGNIQYF.

V is TRBV7-3 and J is TRBJ2-1; D possibly uses TRBD1 or TRBD2 (5 bases each). This CDR3 region has 14 residues. The germline CDR1 and CDR2 sequences are SGHTA and FQGTGA. V lost 0 bases and J 9 bases, leaving 12 bases between the germline ends. The CDR3: CASSLTPPGTEQFF. The CDR3 DNA reads TGTGCCAGCAGCTTAACCCCCCCGGGGACTGAGCAGTTCTTC.

The chain is built from TRBV6-2 or TRBV6-3 and TRBJ2-7; no clear D gene. V lost 4 bases and J 6 bases, leaving 7 bases between the germline ends. CDR1 is MNHEY, CDR2 SVGEGT, per germline. The CDR3 is 11 amino acids. CDR3: CASSFSVEQYF. The CDR3 nucleotides are TGTGCCAGCAGTTTCTCGGTCGAGCAGTACTTC.

The rearrangement links TRBV20-1 to TRBJ2-2; 8 bases align to TRBD1. The J segment lost 14 bases and the V segment lost 7 bases, leaving 9 bases of the junction unmatched. This CDR3 region has 11 residues. Germline V lookup: CDR1 DFQATT, CDR2 SNEGSKA (reference sequence). The CDR3 is CSVPGQAILFF. The CDR3 region has the DNA TGCAGTGTTCCGGGACAGGCCATCCTGTTTTTT.

J is TRBJ1-5 and V is TRBV6-2 or TRBV6-3; 8 positions agree with TRBD1. V lost 5 bases to trimming and J lost 4 bases; unmatched junction nucleotides: 10. This CDR3 has 16 amino acids. Looked up from germline, CDR1 is MNHEY and CDR2 is SVGEGT. The CDR3 loop reads CASSPWTGNPNQPQHF. As DNA, the CDR3 is TGTGCCAGCAGTCCCTGGACAGGGAATCCGAATCAGCCCCAGCATTTT.

This chain links TRBV4-3 with TRBJ1-1; D perhaps matches TRBD1 (6 bases). Germline CDR1 LGHNA, CDR2 YSLEER. Deletions cut 0 bases from V and 3 bases from J, with 11 bases between. The CDR3 length is 15 residues. The CDR3: CASSQDGGGDTEAFF. The CDR3, as DNA: TGCGCCAGCAGCCAAGATGGGGGCGGGGACACTGAAGCTTTCTTT.

This rearrangement joins TRBV3-1 (or the pseudogene TRBV3-2) to TRBJ1-2; no clear D gene. Trimming took off 0 bases at V and 7 bases at J, with 6 bases between the two ends. The CDR3 has 12 amino acids. CDR1 and CDR2 from the germline V gene are LGHDT and YNNKEL (reference sequence). The CDR3 coding sequence is TGTGCCAGCAGCCAAGACCCGTTTGGCTACACCTTC. Translation: CASSQDPFGYTF.

For this clone: The same CDR3 is also encoded by other DNA sequences in this sample. The chain combines TRBV7-2 with TRBJ1-5; a weak D match, TRBD1 (6 bases). The CDR3 sequence is 15 residues long. V was pared by 1 base and J by 4 bases, with 11 bases between. The V gene's germline CDR1 is SGHTA and CDR2 FQGNSA. The CDR3 spells CASSLVLGGNQPQHF. CDR3 nucleotide sequence: TGTGCCAGCAGCTTAGTTTTAGGGGGGAATCAGCCCCAGCATTTT. The variable domain in full, completed from reference TRBV7-2 and TRBJ1-5, reads GAGVSQSPSNKVTEKGKDVELRCDPISGHTALYWYRQSLGQGLEFLIYFQGNSAPDKSGLPSDRFSAERTGGSVSTLTIQRTQQEDSAVYLCASSLVLGGNQPQHFGDGTRLSIL.

The rearrangement uses TRBV18 and TRBJ1-2; 7 positions match TRBD1. CDR3 length: 14 amino acids. The germline V gene encodes CDR1 KGHSH and CDR2 LQKENI. V was pared by 3 bases and J by 6 bases, with 7 bases of the junction left unmatched. CDR3 nucleotide sequence: TGTGCCAGCTCACCGTATCAGGGGGAGGATGGCTACACCTTC. Residues: CASSPYQGEDGYTF.

DNA of the CDR3: TGCGCCAGCAGCTTTGCACGACAAACGAACACCGGGGAGCTGTTTTTT. Protein sequence: CASSFARQTNTGELFF. The chain links TRBV5-1 to TRBJ2-2; the D is unclear. CDR3 length: 16 amino acids. Trimming pared 2 bases from V and 0 bases from J, leaving 11 bases between. Germline V CDR1 and CDR2: SGHRS, YFSETQ.